A selection of T cell receptor beta chains follows, all from one sample in a study of cytomegalovirus exposure and HLA in healthy donors. Some clones are missing from TCRdb's copy, which holds only in-frame ones; the method was immunoSEQ multiplex PCR. The sample carries 170,000 or so clones, less than 85% recorded once. The sample consisted of PBMCs. These receptors all stem from a boy aged 10-17 years in good health and CMV-seronegative. Each CDR3 is given with its conserved first and last residue.

J	V	CDR3
TRBJ2-7	TRBV9	CASSASGGASYEQYF
TRBJ1-6	TRBV25-1	CASAGQNNSPLHF
TRBJ1-4	TRBV10-3	CATSGTENEKLFF
TRBJ2-3	TRBV7-9	CASSLGGGLTDTQYF
TRBJ2-2	TRBV11-3	CASSPLALSGELFF
TRBJ2-7	TRBV27	CASSLGGEFYEQYF
TRBJ1-6	TRBV2	CASSDRTGGVSPLHF
TRBJ1-2	TRBV27	CATLGDDYGYTF
TRBJ2-7	TRBV10-2	CASIGHGTGAYEQYF
TRBJ2-3	TRBV18	CASSGDTDTQYF
TRBJ2-7	TRBV7-8	CASSLVPGGGEQYF
TRBJ1-2	TRBV10-3	CAISESRGQGSADGYGYTF
TRBJ2-5	TRBV7-2	CASSPTPLGTNQETQYF
TRBJ2-5	TRBV18	CASGGGQETQYF
TRBJ1-2	TRBV7-8	CASSDTPGQGFRGNYGYTF
TRBJ2-7	TRBV28	CASSDTGSYEQYF
TRBJ2-3	TRBV14	CASSPPWTGSSTDTQYF
TRBJ2-3	TRBV4-2	CASSQPGLAGGTDTQYF
TRBJ2-7	TRBV5-4	CASSSPVGQGGFYEQYF
TRBJ1-3	TRBV7-9	CASSSFATAAGNTIYF
TRBJ1-4	TRBV6-1	CASSPEGATNEKLFF
TRBJ1-1	TRBV4-1	CASSQGAEAFF
TRBJ1-2	TRBV6-5	CASSYDASDIDGYTF
TRBJ2-3	TRBV28	CVAAGGSTDTQYF
TRBJ2-2	TRBV10-3	CAISQTGATGELFF
TRBJ1-5	TRBV6-1	CASSDSGVGPQHF
TRBJ1-1	TRBV5-1	CASSLAGETGAFF
TRBJ1-1	TRBV30	CAWTRGTGNTEAFF
TRBJ1-2	TRBV28	CASRTRTEWGYTF
TRBJ2-1	TRBV2	CASSYNHEQFF
TRBJ2-3	TRBV6-1	CASSEVLAGGGDTQYF
TRBJ2-7	TRBV4-3	CASSPSPHRDRGTYEQYF
TRBJ2-5	TRBV19	CASSLTSQETQYF
TRBJ2-5	TRBV11-3	CASSPYGGTGRKTQYF
-	TRBV4-1	CASSQHTGGEGYEQYF
TRBJ2-1	TRBV6-1	CASAGTSYNEQFF
TRBJ2-5	TRBV5-1	CASSWTGGEETQYF
TRBJ2-3	TRBV9	CASSISLAAGTDTQYF
TRBJ2-1	TRBV30	CAWSVGGLRKDEQFF
TRBJ1-2	TRBV19	CASSVQGANYGYTF
TRBJ1-1	TRBV4-2	CASSGQGEATEAFF